One T cell receptor (beta chain) is described in this entry. Its target antigen remains unknown. No qualities accompany the bases; no much larger clone lies one base away. Healthy HIV-negative adults with no recently reported acute infections or vaccinations were included as donors. Only Caucasian adults living in Nashville, Tennessee, USA were represented among the donors. CD4+ T cells were enriched through magnetic negative selection, after which naive cells were positively selected on CD45RA and the remaining negative fraction served as the memory subset. Blood was obtained by leukapheresis, after which PBMCs were separated by Ficoll-Histopaque density gradient centrifugation and cryopreserved in liquid nitrogen vapor phase. Analytical flow cytometry was used to check the purity and quantity of every magnetically sorted T cell population. From each sorted fraction, genomic DNA was isolated and quantified by UV absorbance on a Nanodrop 2000c.

The sample originates from a study of shared clonotypes between healthy human individuals (TCRdb year 2020). Context from the whole study: A few men and two women, aged 18 to 49 years, made up the cohort. For each donor, CD4 naive and CD4 memory were each run on three plates, CD8 naive on two plates, and CD8 memory on one plate. To estimate repertoire size and how much clonotype sharing occurs between individuals, the study deeply sequenced the blood TCR repertoires of roughly 5 healthy adults. To increase sequencing depth and limit assay-specific biases, different laboratories used diverse techniques to prepare libraries and sequence TCR repertoires. Between about 0.85 and 10 billion PBMCs per donor were obtained by leukapheresis. Results the study describes overall, beyond this receptor: Even with the large sequencing depth, rarefaction of the sorted-subset datasets indicated that sequencing was incomplete. Naive subsets generally had larger estimated clonotype richness than memory subsets did. Higher generation probabilities were observed for clonotypes shared by all four sorted-subset donors than for non-shared clonotypes. Sampling was restricted to blood, and TCR repertoires in tissues likely differ from the TCR repertoires found in blood. Based on pairwise subsampling, the degree of clonotype sharing among donors was expected to be affected by sequencing depth. Across four donors, approximately 4.9% of naive CD4, approximately 4% of naive CD8, 2.3% of memory CD4, and 0.4% of memory CD8 clonotypes were shared. Because the study included only a small number of donors, the genetic and exposure-history diversity represented was limited.

Germline trimming amounts to 4 bases on V and 7 bases on J, with 6 as the count of junction bases outside the gene matches. Looking up the germline V gene (reference sequence) yields CDR1 SEHNR and CDR2 FQNEAQ. From cysteine to phenylalanine, the CDR3 is 13 amino acids long. The read is trimmed to its CDR3 DNA, 39 bases read in frame from base 1. Using the deep immunoSEQ assay, multiplex PCR amplified TCR CDR3 regions from genomic DNA. For each cell subset, the extracted genomic DNA was distributed evenly across all wells of several immunoSEQ 96-well plates, and each plate served as one replicate. For sorted subsets, each replicate PCR was loaded with around 220 ng genomic DNA, equivalent to 25,000 to 30,000 T cell genomes. Purified libraries were quantified with a Qubit 3.0 fluorometer, sized on a Bioanalyzer 2100, and re-quantified with the KAPA Library Quantification kit. Every immunoSEQ 96-well plate was sequenced on a dedicated single-read 150-cycle Illumina NextSeq 550 flow cell. The published analysis was carried out like this. Because only junctional sequences without quality scores were contained in the immunoSEQ output, filtering matching that applied to full-length reads could not be performed. To assign V/J genes and CDR3, sequences were annotated using PyIR, a Python wrapper for IgBLAST v1.9, with IMGT germline references. Reads with weak V/J assignments (E-value above 1e-6), missing CDR3, stop codons, out-of-frame junctions, or ambiguous translated residues were removed. A V3J clonotype was defined by an identical inferred V gene, J gene, and CDR3 amino acid sequence. Percentage overlap between repertoires was computed as shared unique clonotypes divided by the size of the smaller repertoire. Repertoire richness was assessed with RTK rarefaction, the Chao1 estimator, and Recon v2.1 estimates of unobserved clonotypes. Generation probabilities for all TCRbeta clonotypes obtained by the gDNA method from a handful of donors were computed using OLGA. TCRdb took this table from immuneACCESS and kept in-frame rearrangements with V and J called. Such tables lack part of the clones; where checked against another copy, unresolved V genes explain under half of the gap, and the rest is unexplained. That table is the source of V, J and clone size, and D and trimming were worked out from the DNA. The sample table holds some 790,000 clones, of which over 60% were seen once. Approximately 2% of the sample lies in the top ten.

Material: memory CD4+ T cells sorted from blood. The intended sense of this specimen's cell subset or site label: CD45RA-negative fraction. The receptor's source is a woman in her 30s in good health. The rearrangement joined TRBV7-9 to TRBJ1-2, with 7 central nucleotides matching TRBD1. The nucleotide sequence is given as TGTGCCAGCAGCTCAAGGGACAGTCCTGGCTACACCTTC. The translation is CASSSRDSPGYTF.